Described below is a single TCR beta chain sequence and its context. Its antigen has not been determined. The sample holds no much larger clone one base away, and base qualities are not on file. All donors were healthy Caucasians. The twin cohort consisted of three pairs of female monozygotic twins, all aged roughly 18 to 29 years. The RNA used for TCR libraries was isolated from peripheral blood mononuclear cells. This entry comes from a study of identical twins (dated by TCRdb to about 2016). Background on the whole study: TCR alpha and beta repertoires from monozygotic twins, unrelated adults of various ages and cord blood were deep-sequenced to test whether fetal clonotypes persist. Replicate twin experiments were performed at different times using different library preparation protocols to rule out contamination.

Receptor amplification or capture employed 5' RACE. Sequenced on an Illumina HiSeq 2000. A universal primer binding site was added through template switching, and the final cDNA carried a unique molecular identifier so that TCR cDNA molecules could be counted accurately. Specific primers in the conserved constant-segment region were used to synthesize first-strand cDNA for the TCR alpha and beta chains. To control for contamination, each cDNA library was double barcoded with a SMART-Mk sample barcode plus Illumina barcodes. TruSeq adapter sequences, together with Illumina sample barcodes, were added in two successive PCR steps. TCR alpha and beta cDNA libraries were sequenced on the Illumina HiSeq platform with custom primers. Processing in the source paper ran as follows. Raw reads were processed with MiGEC to extract unique molecular identifiers, and MiXCR was used to determine CDR3 positions. Recombination models were inferred per individual with the repgenHMM and IGoR tools using an EM algorithm. Shared clonotype analysis was performed with the tcR package in R, normalizing sharing by the product of cloneset sizes. Out-of-frame nonproductive sequences were analyzed to study raw recombination free of thymic and clonal selection effects. TCRdb reprocessing: public reads trimmed at Q25 with fastp, clones called with MiXCR, in-frame beta chains kept. Each entry is one CDR3 protein sequence, shown with its most common DNA and genes. The V and J calls and clone size are TCRdb's, not the authors'. The sample has hundreds of thousands of distinct CDR3 sequences on record, 18% of them singletons. Roughly 13% of the sample is in the top ten clones.

Study-level results and caveats: A weaker excess of twin sharing was found in beta out-of-frame sequences because the signal-to-noise ratio was lowered by fewer shared sequences. Recombination models systematically underestimated out-of-frame TCR alpha sharing in monozygotic twins but agreed with sharing between unrelated individuals. Out-of-frame TCR alpha sequences shared between twins showed an excess of low generation-probability sequences compared with coincidental sharing between unrelated individuals. Because the same donors could not be followed over many years, conclusions were based on cross-sectional statistical analysis. Invariant T cells such as MAIT and iNKT could partly confound zero-insertion analyses, though diverse VJ usage argued against this for most clonotypes. Abundant cord blood beta clonotypes had fewer insertions, young adult naive repertoires showed a similar but weaker trend, and memory repertoires showed no such trend.

Trimming at the junction amounts to 0 bases on V and 4 bases on J, and the germline ends lie 14 bases apart. CDR1 and CDR2 (SGHRS, YFSETQ) derive from the germline V gene. CDR3 length: 15 amino acids, cysteine to phenylalanine. The entry retains the CDR3 DNA only, 45 bases that are in frame from base 1. This same sample was also taken into another study, of T cells expressing NK-cell markers. The second study reports: About eight donors provided sorted CD3+CD56+NKG2C+, CD3+CD56+NKG2C- and CD3+CD56-NKG2C+ T-cell subsets, whose TCR beta-chain repertoires were profiled. Seven of the eight sequenced donors were HCMV-seropositive and one was HCMV-seronegative. To restrict sorting to alphabetaTCR-expressing T cells, an anti-gammadeltaTCR antibody was added in several experiments. In several donors, the dominant CD3+CD56+NKG2C+ clonotypes were found to rank among the top 10 CD8+ clonotypes and to make up roughly 1.0-8% of CD8+ T cells. Those dominant clonotypes were again the most abundant among CD3+CD56-NKG2C+ cells in four donors, at about 25-65%. It remained unclear whether the expanded NKG2C-expressing T cell clones were specific for HCMV antigens. Randomly selected healthy volunteers, three men and five women, were used as the eight sequenced donors. HCMV-specific IgG was detected in serum with a commercial ELISA kit to determine HCMV serostatus. For a handful of donors, bulk peripheral blood T-cell repertoires were also sequenced from unsorted PBMC. MIGEC handled demultiplexing of the reads and grouping by UMI, while MiTCR was used to assemble and quantify clonotypes. To exclude erroneous sequences, only TCR cDNA sequences supported by at least two reads were retained. The tcR package was used for downstream repertoire analysis, and clonotypes were matched between fractions using CDR3 nucleotide sequence together with V segment. VDJmatch was used to annotate antigen specificity against VDJdb, with one amino acid substitution in CDR3 permitted.

The sequenced sample was PBMCs. The chain joins TRBV5-1 to TRBJ2-7; no D gene call is confident. The sequence was collected from a woman aged 18-35 years in good health. The DNA reads as follows: TGCGCCAGCAGCTTGGAAGTGGGCAGAATATACGAGCAGTACTTC. Its protein product is CASSLEVGRIYEQYF.